Listed here are 31 T cell receptor beta chains from one sample, sequenced in a study of T-cell memory formation after mild COVID-19. TCRdb processed the 5' RACE reads anew with MiXCR; each CDR3 protein has one entry. Here the sample spans 150,000 to 200,000 distinct CDR3 sequences, 30% to 35% being singletons. The sequencing sample was made of PBMCs or a T cell subset sorted from them (not recorded which). The source is an adult woman who had mild COVID-19 (a few samples of this study predate the infection). Cell type and time point are not known.

This chain joins TRBV7-9 and TRBJ2-2; 9 bases are shared with TRBD1. Germline CDR1 SEHNR, CDR2 FQNEAQ (reference sequence). V was pared by 5 bases and J by 6 bases, with 7 bases of the junction left unmatched. CDR3 size: 15 residues. The CDR3 spells CASSTDRGSAGELFF. DNA of the CDR3: TGTGCCAGCAGCACGGACAGGGGTTCAGCCGGGGAGCTGTTTTTT.

This rearrangement joins TRBV29-1 to TRBJ2-5; 7 nucleotides agree with TRBD1. V shed 7 bases, J shed 1 base, and the junction held 12 bases outside the gene matches. Germline V gene sequence: CDR1 SQVTM, CDR2 ANQGSEA. CDR3 size: 15 residues. The CDR3 loop is CSAPPRQGSQETQYF. Here the CDR3 DNA reads TGCAGCGCCCCACCCCGACAGGGTTCCCAAGAGACCCAGTACTTC.

This clonotype was recorded a few times. V and J are TRBV9 and TRBJ2-7; tentatively, D is TRBD1 (6 bases). CDR3 size: 15 residues. With 0 bases removed from V and 4 bases from J, the gap between germline ends came to 14 bases. CDR1 SGDLS and CDR2 YYNGEE come from the germline V gene. CDR3 loop: CASSVGWGREYEQYF. CDR3 nucleotides: TGTGCCAGCAGCGTAGGGTGGGGGCGAGAATACGAGCAGTACTTC.

This chain connects TRBV5-1 to TRBJ2-7; the D gene is possibly TRBD2 (7 bases). The CDR3 consists of 16 residues. V was clipped by 4 bases and J by 2 bases, with 19 bases between them. Germline V gives CDR1 SGHRS, CDR2 YFSETQ. Written as DNA, the CDR3 is TGCGCCAGCAGCGGGGGCGCGGGAGCTCCCCCCTACGAGCAGTACTTC. Translation gives CASSGGAGAPPYEQYF.

The chain uses TRBV30 and TRBJ1-1, with D unresolved. V was clipped by 3 bases and J by 10 bases, with 12 bases between them. Germline assignment: CDR1 GTSNPN and CDR2 SVGIG (reference sequence). This CDR3 has 11 residues. The CDR3 bases are TGTGCCTGGAGCCTAGATCCTGGAGCTTTCTTT. Protein product: CAWSLDPGAFF.

The table lists this clonotype with a few counts. The chain carries TRBV3-1 and TRBJ1-6; D gene ambiguous. Germline V CDR1 and CDR2: LGHDT, YNNKEL (reference sequence). The CDR3 has 13 residues. Trimming pared 3 bases from V and 5 bases from J, leaving 5 bases between. CDR3: CASSHRNNSPLHF. Here the CDR3 DNA reads TGTGCCAGCAGCCACAGGAATAATTCACCCCTCCACTTT.

This clonotype was picked up a small number of times. The chain is built from TRBV12-3 or TRBV12-4 and TRBJ1-6; 10 bases map to TRBD1. V lost 4 bases to trimming and J lost 14 bases; unmatched junction nucleotides: 5. This CDR3 is built from 13 residues. The CDR3 nucleotides are TGTGCCAGCAGTTCGAGACAGGGGGCTTCCCTCCACTTT. It encodes CASSSRQGASLHF.

The V and J genes are TRBV12-3 or TRBV12-4 and TRBJ1-2, with D perhaps matching TRBD1 (6 bases). The CDR3 loop spans 16 amino acids. Trimming shortened V by 2 bases and J by 0 bases, and 13 bases separated the two germline ends. DNA for the CDR3: TGTGCCAGCAGTTTATTTTCGCCAGGGGCTAACTATGGCTACACCTTC. It encodes CASSLFSPGANYGYTF.

The chain recombines TRBV7-3 with TRBJ2-1; a weak D match, TRBD1 (6 bases). The V end was cut by 3 bases, the J end by 6 bases, with 15 bases between. The CDR3 has 15 residues. The germline gives CDR1 SGHTA, CDR2 FQGTGA. In nucleotides, the CDR3 is TGTGCCAGCAGCTTGACCCCCCGGGACACCAATGAGCAGTTCTTC. This sequence encodes CASSLTPRDTNEQFF.

The V and J genes are TRBV12-3 or TRBV12-4 and TRBJ2-7, with TRBD1 matching 7 bases. Trimming at V came to 8 bases and at J to 1 base, leaving 8 bases not matched to a gene. CDR3 length: 14 residues. The CDR3 spells CASGRDSRSYEQYF. DNA of the CDR3: TGTGCCAGCGGACGGGACAGCCGGTCCTACGAGCAGTACTTC.

V gene TRBV24-1 combines with J gene TRBJ2-5; 7 positions match TRBD1. The CDR3 totals 15 residues. J was trimmed by 3 bases and V by 3 bases; bases with no gene match: 6. Germline CDR1 KGHDR, CDR2 SFDVKD. For the CDR3, the DNA is TGTGCCACCAGTGATACCCGGGACAGAAAAGAGACCCAGTACTTC. The encoded protein is CATSDTRDRKETQYF.

V is TRBV19 and J is TRBJ2-3; D gene unclear. This CDR3 comprises 14 residues. The V gene's germline CDR1 is LNHDA and CDR2 SQIVND (reference sequence). Trimming shortened V by 1 base and J by 2 bases, and 7 bases separated the two germline ends. CDR3 amino acids: CASSIGFITDTQYF. For the CDR3, the DNA is TGTGCCAGTAGTATAGGATTCATCACAGATACGCAGTATTTT. Full variable domain (rest looked up from reference TRBV19 and TRBJ2-3): DGGITQSPKYLFRKEGQNVTLSCEQNLNHDAMYWYRQDPGQGLRLIYYSQIVNDFQKGDIAEGYSVSREKKESFPLTVTSAQKNPTAFYLCASSIGFITDTQYFGPGTRLTVL.

The chain has TRBV18 and TRBJ1-3; the D is unclear. This CDR3 comprises 15 residues. The V gene lost 6 bases and the J gene lost 0 bases, with 12 bases spanning the gap. The germline V gene has CDR1 KGHSH and CDR2 LQKENI. CDR3 in DNA: TGTGCCAGCTCGCAGCCGAGGAACTCTGGAAACACCATATATTTT. Residues: CASSQPRNSGNTIYF.

The chain joins TRBV20-1 to TRBJ1-4, with no clear D. Trimming stripped 6 bases from V and 2 bases from J, with 13 bases between. The CDR3 extends over 14 amino acids. Germline V lookup: CDR1 DFQATT, CDR2 SNEGSKA (reference sequence). In DNA, the CDR3 is TGCAGTGCCGTCGTGGGGAGGACTAATGAAAAACTGTTTTTT. This translates into CSAVVGRTNEKLFF.

This clonotype was picked up a small number of times. The rearrangement joins TRBV30 to TRBJ2-7; the D gene could be TRBD1 or TRBD2 (6 bases each). The CDR3 is made up of 12 amino acids. The germline gives CDR1 GTSNPN, CDR2 SVGIG (reference sequence). V was cut by 3 bases and J by 5 bases, with 11 bases left in between. CDR3: CAWRFGGNEQYF. The DNA of the CDR3 is TGTGCCTGGAGATTCGGGGGCAACGAGCAGTACTTC.

The chain carries TRBV20-1 and TRBJ2-5; the match to TRBD2 covers 13 bases. Germline lookup yields CDR1 DFQATT and CDR2 SNEGSKA (reference sequence). V shed 4 bases, J shed 3 bases, and the junction held 2 bases outside the gene matches. The CDR3 has 14 amino acids. DNA of the CDR3: TGCAGTGCTATCGGACTAGCGGGAGAAGAGACCCAGTACTTC. As protein: CSAIGLAGEETQYF.

J is TRBJ2-7 and V is TRBV3-1; 7 bases align to TRBD1. Per germline, CDR1 LGHDT and CDR2 YNNKEL (reference sequence). This CDR3 contains 15 residues. Losses at the gene ends were 1 base for V and 6 bases for J; bases not matched to a gene: 9. This CDR3 is CASSQGTGITTEQYF. In DNA form, the CDR3 reads TGTGCCAGCAGCCAAGGGACAGGCATAACGACCGAGCAGTACTTC.

The gene calls are TRBV6-1 and TRBJ1-3, with no clear D. Germline V gene sequence: CDR1 MNHNS, CDR2 SASEGT. This CDR3 has 15 residues. V lost 6 bases to trimming and J lost 4 bases, with 16 bases between them. CDR3 sequence (DNA): TGTGCCAGCAGGGACGGGGAGACTCAAGGAAACACCATATATTTT. It codes for CASRDGETQGNTIYF.

This chain links TRBV4-3 with TRBJ2-7; 10 nucleotides line up with TRBD1. V lost 0 bases, J lost 3 bases, and 2 bases stayed unmatched. The germline CDR1 and CDR2 sequences are LGHNA and YSLEER. The CDR3 extends over 15 amino acids. CDR3 in amino acids: CASSQERDRGYEQYF. For the CDR3, the DNA is TGCGCCAGCAGCCAAGAAAGGGACAGGGGCTACGAGCAGTACTTC.

The V gene is TRBV5-1, the J gene TRBJ2-2, with no clear D. This CDR3 has 16 amino acids. The V gene's germline CDR1 is SGHRS and CDR2 YFSETQ. Trimming took 1 base from V and 6 from J, leaving 16 bases between them. The DNA for the CDR3 is TGCGCCAGCAGCTTGAATGCAGGTGCCGTTGCCGGGGAGCTGTTTTTT. Protein: CASSLNAGAVAGELFF.

The chain couples TRBV5-5 to TRBJ2-7; TRBD1 agrees at 7 bases. Germline CDR1 is SGHKS and CDR2 is YYEKEE (reference sequence). The CDR3 length is 15 residues. The trim removed 4 bases at V and 2 bases at J, leaving 9 bases unmatched. CDR3 amino acids: CASSPRGRGTYEQYF. DNA for the CDR3: TGTGCCAGCAGCCCAAGGGGCAGGGGGACCTACGAGCAGTACTTC.

The chain has TRBV25-1 and TRBJ2-1; perhaps TRBD2 as D (6 bases). Germline assignment: CDR1 MGHDK and CDR2 SYGVNS. This CDR3 comprises 15 residues. V lost 4 bases and J lost 6, with 16 bases in between. The CDR3 DNA sequence: TGTGCCAGCAGTGTAGGGACGGGAGCGGGCAATGAGCAGTTCTTC. Its protein product is CASSVGTGAGNEQFF.

This chain joins TRBV5-4 and TRBJ1-5; D uncertain. Germline V gives CDR1 SGHNT, CDR2 YYREEE (reference sequence). This CDR3 has 14 amino acids. Trimming cost V 2 bases and J 7 bases, with 13 bases left between them. The CDR3 spells CASSLDGFDQPQHF. CDR3 bases: TGTGCCAGCAGCTTAGACGGGTTTGACCAGCCCCAGCATTTT.

This clonotype has only a few counts. This CDR3 reads CASSSQGRNNEKLFF. The CDR3 DNA is TGTGCCAGCAGCTCCCAAGGGCGGAACAATGAAAAACTGTTTTTT. The genes are TRBV7-9 and TRBJ1-4; the D is unclear. The CDR3 covers 15 residues. From germline, CDR1 is SEHNR and CDR2 FQNEAQ (reference sequence). Deletions cut 4 bases from V and 5 bases from J, with 14 bases between.

In this sample, this clonotype turned up many times. This chain links TRBV29-1 with TRBJ2-1; D unresolved. Trimming removed 7 bases from V and 7 bases from J, with 14 bases in between. CDR1 SQVTM and CDR2 ANQGSEA come from the germline V gene. The CDR3 is 12 residues long. CDR3 DNA sequence: TGCAGCGCCAGTGTTCGGTGGAATGAGCAGTTCTTC. It yields the protein CSASVRWNEQFF.

A few counts support this clonotype. The chain is built from TRBV5-1 and TRBJ2-3; 9 bases match TRBD2. Germline CDR1 SGHRS, CDR2 YFSETQ. The V and J ends lost 0 bases and 1 base, in that order; junction bases with no gene match: 6. The CDR3 is made up of 17 amino acids. CDR3 coding DNA: TGCGCCAGCAGCTTGGGGACTTGGACTAGCGGCACAGATACGCAGTATTTT. The encoded protein is CASSLGTWTSGTDTQYF.

This clonotype came up a few times. The V call is TRBV12-3 or TRBV12-4, the J call TRBJ1-2; no clear D. The CDR3 runs 13 residues. V dropped 2 bases and J dropped 4 bases, with 8 bases sitting between them. Here the CDR3 reads CASSLRGLYGYTF. DNA for the CDR3: TGTGCCAGCAGTTTAAGAGGGCTCTATGGCTACACCTTC.

V gene TRBV7-8 combines with J gene TRBJ2-1; tentative D call: TRBD1 (6 bases). Trimming took off 3 bases at V and 9 bases at J, with 9 bases between the two ends. Germline CDR1 is SGHVS and CDR2 is FQNEAQ. The CDR3 spans 12 residues. In DNA form, the CDR3 reads TGTGCCAGCAGCTTGCAGGGGACTGAGCAGTTCTTC. Translated: CASSLQGTEQFF.

V gene TRBV9 combines with J gene TRBJ2-7; TRBD2 might be the D (5 bases). The CDR3 consists of 13 residues. Germline values: CDR1 SGDLS, CDR2 YYNGEE. Deletions cut 5 bases from V and 3 bases from J, with 12 bases between. The CDR3: CASSREDGYEQYF. Here the CDR3 DNA reads TGTGCCAGCAGTCGGGAAGACGGCTACGAGCAGTACTTC.

This clonotype was seen a few times. The chain recombines TRBV2 with TRBJ1-6; TRBD1 might be the D (5 bases). The germline V and J ends were trimmed by 4 bases and 7 bases, with 11 bases remaining between them. Germline-derived CDR1 and CDR2 are SNHLY and FYNNEI. CDR3 length: 14 residues. The CDR3: CASSVDSRNSPLHF. DNA for the CDR3: TGTGCCAGCAGTGTAGACAGCCGAAATTCACCCCTCCACTTT. Complete variable domain (other parts from reference TRBV2 and TRBJ1-6): EPEVTQTPSHQVTQMGQEVILRCVPISNHLYFYWYRQILGQKVEFLVSFYNNEISEKSEIFDDQFSVERPDGSNFTLKIRSTKLEDSAMYFCASSVDSRNSPLHFGNGTRLTVT.

This clonotype was seen a few times. The rearrangement joins TRBV20-1 to TRBJ1-5; perhaps TRBD1 as D (6 bases). V shed 6 bases and J shed 4 bases, with 19 bases lying between them. Germline CDR1 is DFQATT and CDR2 is SNEGSKA (reference sequence). CDR3 length equals 15 residues. The CDR3 coding sequence is TGCAGTGCCCTCACGGCAGGGGCCTTTAATCAGCCCCAGCATTTT. Amino acid sequence: CSALTAGAFNQPQHF.